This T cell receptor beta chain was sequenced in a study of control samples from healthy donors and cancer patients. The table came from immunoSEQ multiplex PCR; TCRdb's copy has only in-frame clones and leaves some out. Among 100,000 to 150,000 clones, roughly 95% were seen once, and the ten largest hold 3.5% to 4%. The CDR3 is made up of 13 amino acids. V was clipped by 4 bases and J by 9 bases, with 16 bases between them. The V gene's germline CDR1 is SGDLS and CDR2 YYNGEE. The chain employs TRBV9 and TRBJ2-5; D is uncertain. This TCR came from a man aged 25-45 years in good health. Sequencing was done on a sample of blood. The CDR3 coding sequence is TGTGCCAGCAGCTCCCCCCAAACAGCCTCCCAGTACTTC. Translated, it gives CASSSPQTASQYF. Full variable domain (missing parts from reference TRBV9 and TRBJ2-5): DSGVTQTPKHLITATGQRVTLRCSPRSGDLSVYWYQQSLDQGLQFLIQYYNGEERAKGNILERFSAQQFPDLHSELNLSSLELGDSALYFCASSSPQTASQYFGPGTRLLVL.